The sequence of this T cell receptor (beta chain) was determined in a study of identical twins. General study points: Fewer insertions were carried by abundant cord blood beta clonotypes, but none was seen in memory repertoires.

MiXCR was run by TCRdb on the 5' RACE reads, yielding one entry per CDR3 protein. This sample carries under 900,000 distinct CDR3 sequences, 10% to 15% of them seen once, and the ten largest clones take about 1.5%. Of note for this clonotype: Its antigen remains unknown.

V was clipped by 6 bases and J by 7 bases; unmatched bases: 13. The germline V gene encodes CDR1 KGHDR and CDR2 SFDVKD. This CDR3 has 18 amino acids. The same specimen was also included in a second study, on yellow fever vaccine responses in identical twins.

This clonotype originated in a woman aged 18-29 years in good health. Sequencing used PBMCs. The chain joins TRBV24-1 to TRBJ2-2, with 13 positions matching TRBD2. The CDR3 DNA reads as TGTGCCACCAGTCAACTAGGGACTAGCGGGATTCCGGACGGGGAGCTGTTTTTT. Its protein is CATSQLGTSGIPDGELFF.